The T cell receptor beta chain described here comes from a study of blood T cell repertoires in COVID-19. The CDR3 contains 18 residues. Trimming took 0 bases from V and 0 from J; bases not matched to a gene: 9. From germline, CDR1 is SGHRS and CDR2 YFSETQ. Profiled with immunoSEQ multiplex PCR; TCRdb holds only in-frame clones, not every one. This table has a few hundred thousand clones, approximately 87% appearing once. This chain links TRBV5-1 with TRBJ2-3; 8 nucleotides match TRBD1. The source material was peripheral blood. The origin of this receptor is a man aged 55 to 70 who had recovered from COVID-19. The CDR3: CASSLVTYGDRSTDTQYF. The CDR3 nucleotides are TGCGCCAGCAGCTTGGTTACTTATGGGGACAGGAGCACAGATACGCAGTATTTT. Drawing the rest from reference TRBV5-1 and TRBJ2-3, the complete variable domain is KAGVTQTPRYLIKTRGQQVTLSCSPISGHRSVSWYQQTPGQGLQFLFEYFSETQRNKGNFPGRFSGRQFSNSRSEMNVSTLELGDSALYLCASSLVTYGDRSTDTQYFGPGTRLTVL.